The 14 T cell receptor beta chains below all came from one sample that was sequenced in a study of shared clonotypes between healthy human individuals (dated by TCRdb to about 2020). Receptor amplification or capture employed the immunoSEQ multiplex PCR assay. TCRdb stores this immuneACCESS table with in-frame sequences only. Part of the clones is absent; in the studies checked, under half of the shortfall reflects unresolved V genes, and no reason is known for the rest. The sample includes hundreds of thousands of clones, with 95% observed a single time. The top ten hold over 0.09% of the sample. CD8 naive samples were obtained by positive selection for CCR7 among CD45RO-negative cells, yielding a CD45RA+CCR7+ population from which TemRA cells were excluded. Specimen: naive CD8+ T cells sorted from blood. Taken with the paper, the label for cell subset or site translates to: CD45RA+CCR7+. All receptors come from a woman aged 25 to 39 in good health.

Remarks on this clone: The identical CDR3 is also encoded by other nucleotide sequences in the sample. The rearrangement joins TRBV9 to TRBJ2-7; 9 bases fit TRBD1. The V segment lost 0 bases and the J segment 4 bases; nucleotides outside the gene matches: 2. From germline, CDR1 is SGDLS and CDR2 YYNGEE. The CDR3 totals 14 residues. The DNA for the CDR3 is TGTGCCAGCAGCGTAGGGACAGGGGAATACGAGCAGTACTTC. It encodes CASSVGTGEYEQYF.

The genes are TRBV15 and TRBJ2-3; TRBD2 aligns across 12 bases. Germline V gives CDR1 LNHNV, CDR2 YYDKDF (reference sequence). V lost 1 base to trimming and J lost 3 bases; unmatched junction nucleotides: 5. CDR3 length equals 17 residues. CDR3 sequence: CATSRGLAGGPTDTQYF. CDR3 nucleotides: TGTGCCACCAGCAGAGGTCTAGCGGGAGGGCCGACAGATACGCAGTATTTT.

CDR3 sequence reads: CASSQWDVTGSGNTIYF. The DNA of the CDR3 is TGTGCCAGCAGCCAATGGGACGTAACAGGCTCTGGAAACACCATATATTTT. V usage is TRBV16 and J usage is TRBJ1-3; a possible D gene is TRBD1 (5 bases). V gave up 1 base and J gave up 0 bases, with 13 bases separating them. Looked up from germline, CDR1 is KGHSY and CDR2 is FQNENV. The CDR3 consists of 17 residues.

V usage is TRBV27 and J usage is TRBJ2-7; 10 nucleotides agree with TRBD1. Germline values: CDR1 MNHEY, CDR2 SMNVEV (reference sequence). There are 17 residues in the CDR3. Trimming removed 4 bases from V and 5 bases from J; junction bases left unmatched: 14. The CDR3 loop is CASSSAHLLDRGNEQYF. The CDR3 region has the DNA TGTGCCAGCAGTTCAGCCCACCTACTGGACAGGGGGAACGAGCAGTACTTC.

J is TRBJ2-7 and V is TRBV5-4; D is perhaps TRBD1 (6 bases). This CDR3 is 17 amino acids long. Between the trimmed V and J ends, which lost 1 base and 2 bases, there was a span of 19 bases. CDR1 is SGHNT, CDR2 YYREEE, per germline (reference sequence). CDR3 region: CASSLRGTGTSTYEQYF. DNA for the CDR3: TGTGCCAGCAGCTTGAGGGGGACCGGGACATCGACCTACGAGCAGTACTTC.

In this sample, this clone turned up once. The V gene is TRBV5-1, the J gene TRBJ2-1; D not resolved. The CDR3 runs 11 residues. Trimming took 0 bases from V and 9 from J, leaving 4 bases between them. The germline V gene has CDR1 SGHRS and CDR2 YFSETQ. The CDR3 DNA is TGCGCCAGCAGCTTGGGGGTTGAGCAGTTCTTC. This gives the protein CASSLGVEQFF.

This sequence joins TRBV27 and TRBJ1-2; D is uncertain. The V gene lost 2 bases and the J gene lost 4 bases, with 8 bases spanning the gap. The length of the CDR3 is 13 residues. In germline, CDR1 is MNHEY, CDR2 SMNVEV (reference sequence). For the CDR3, the DNA is TGTGCCAGCAGTTTAAAAGCTTCCTATGGCTACACCTTC. It codes for CASSLKASYGYTF.

This chain joins TRBV7-9 and TRBJ2-1; 9 bases fit TRBD2. V was pared by 2 bases and J by 8 bases, with 13 bases of the junction left unmatched. The length of the CDR3 is 17 residues. Germline V gives CDR1 SEHNR, CDR2 FQNEAQ (reference sequence). CDR3 sequence: CASSLFGHSGSEDEQFF. The CDR3 DNA reads as TGTGCCAGCAGCTTATTTGGTCATAGCGGGAGTGAAGATGAGCAGTTCTTC.

This rearrangement joins TRBV2 to TRBJ2-7; D might be TRBD1 or TRBD2, each matching 5 bases. Germline CDR1 SNHLY, CDR2 FYNNEI. V shed 10 bases and J shed 4 bases, with 20 bases lying between them. This CDR3 spans 14 amino acids. CDR3 in amino acids: CATYSGTQSYEQYF. CDR3 sequence (DNA): TGTGCCACCTACTCCGGGACGCAGTCTTACGAGCAGTACTTC.

This rearrangement joins TRBV28 to TRBJ2-7; 7 bases are a match to TRBD1. This CDR3 has 16 amino acids. J lost 7 bases, V lost 5 bases, and 17 bases had no gene match. The germline CDR1 and CDR2 sequences are MDHEN and SYDVKM. CDR3 residues: CASSLPYGQVGGEQYF. The CDR3 DNA sequence: TGTGCCAGCAGTCTTCCATACGGACAGGTGGGTGGGGAGCAGTACTTC.

The chain couples TRBV19 to TRBJ2-7; the D gene could be TRBD1 or TRBD2 (5 bases each). The length of the CDR3 is 14 residues. The ends were cut back, 3 bases at V and 3 bases at J, with 12 bases in the middle. Germline lookup yields CDR1 LNHDA and CDR2 SQIVND (reference sequence). CDR3: CASSMRGDIYEQYF. For the CDR3, the DNA is TGTGCCAGTAGTATGAGGGGCGATATCTACGAGCAGTACTTC.

J is TRBJ1-2 and V is TRBV9; maybe TRBD1 (5 bases). V gave up 3 bases and J gave up 6 bases, with 12 bases separating them. This CDR3 spans 13 amino acids. Germline CDR1 and CDR2: SGDLS and YYNGEE. The CDR3 DNA follows: TGTGCCAGCAGCGATGGGGGACGGAATGGCTACACCTTC. This sequence encodes CASSDGGRNGYTF.

This rearrangement joins TRBV5-5 to TRBJ2-1; 7 bases line up with TRBD1. Germline V gives CDR1 SGHKS, CDR2 YYEKEE (reference sequence). The CDR3 spans 15 residues. V trimming: 3 bases; J trimming: 3 bases; junction bases outside the gene matches: 6. The DNA of the CDR3 is TGTGCCAGCAGCTGGCTACAGGGGAGCTACAATGAGCAGTTCTTC. Amino acids: CASSWLQGSYNEQFF.

The chain links TRBV29-1 to TRBJ1-1; 10 nucleotides align to TRBD1. CDR1 is SQVTM and CDR2 is ANQGSEA in the germline V gene. CDR3 length: 14 amino acids. CDR3 amino acids: CRIDRGLGSTEAFF. The CDR3 DNA reads TGCAGAATTGACAGGGGGCTAGGGAGCACTGAAGCTTTCTTT.